This T cell receptor beta chain came from a study of T cells in Graves' hyperthyroidism and ophthalmopathy. Amplified TCR beta CDR3 regions derived from RNA transcripts. HTBI primers were employed in a first-round RT-PCR of the TCR CDR3. Via MiXCR, TCRdb re-called the multiplex PCR reads, giving one row per CDR3 protein. The sample comprises 650,000 to 850,000 distinct CDR3 sequences, approximately 19% of which are singletons, and roughly 17% rests with the top ten. This clonotype was seen more than once but under ten times. The V end lost 0 bases, the J end lost 2 bases, and 6 bases lay between the germline ends. The length of the CDR3 is 14 residues. CDR1 LGHDT and CDR2 YNNKEL come from the germline V gene (reference sequence).

Sequencing was carried out using blood. The clonotype originates from a woman aged 45 to 65 with Graves' hyperthyroidism that later progressed to Graves' ophthalmopathy. The V and J genes are TRBV3-1 and TRBJ2-3; D not certain. CDR3 protein: CASSQDSFTDTQYF. The DNA for the CDR3 is TGTGCCAGCAGCCAAGATAGTTTCACAGATACGCAGTATTTT.